This TCR beta chain was captured by sequencing in a study of blood T cells in healthy people across ages. Germline V CDR1 and CDR2: DFQATT, SNEGSKA (reference sequence). This CDR3 is 14 amino acids long. The use of a sample-barcoded 5' primer and a J-beta primer mix characterized a second PCR of roughly 6 to 11 cycles. Each cDNA molecule carried a tag from a template-switch adaptor that contained 12 random nucleotides. TCRdb itself ran the 5' RACE reads through MiXCR, one entry per CDR3 protein. The table records 800,000 or so distinct CDR3 sequences, around 45% of them present only once. In the case of this clonotype: The antigen is undetermined. A junction boundary mismatches the germline segment, possibly from a read error.

The people who gave samples were healthy Caucasians from Russia, aged roughly 6 to 100. Total RNA, at least 5 micrograms per sample, came from PBMCs. The study, taken as a whole, reports: Per-million-T-cell TCR beta diversity fell roughly linearly with age.

The chain links TRBV20-1 to TRBJ2-5; D may be TRBD2 (5 bases). The receptor comes from an elderly man in good health. Sequencing was carried out using blood. The CDR3 spells CSTRTQHIIETQYF. The DNA of the CDR3 is TGTAGTACTAGGACCCAACATATTATAGAGACCCAGTACTTC.